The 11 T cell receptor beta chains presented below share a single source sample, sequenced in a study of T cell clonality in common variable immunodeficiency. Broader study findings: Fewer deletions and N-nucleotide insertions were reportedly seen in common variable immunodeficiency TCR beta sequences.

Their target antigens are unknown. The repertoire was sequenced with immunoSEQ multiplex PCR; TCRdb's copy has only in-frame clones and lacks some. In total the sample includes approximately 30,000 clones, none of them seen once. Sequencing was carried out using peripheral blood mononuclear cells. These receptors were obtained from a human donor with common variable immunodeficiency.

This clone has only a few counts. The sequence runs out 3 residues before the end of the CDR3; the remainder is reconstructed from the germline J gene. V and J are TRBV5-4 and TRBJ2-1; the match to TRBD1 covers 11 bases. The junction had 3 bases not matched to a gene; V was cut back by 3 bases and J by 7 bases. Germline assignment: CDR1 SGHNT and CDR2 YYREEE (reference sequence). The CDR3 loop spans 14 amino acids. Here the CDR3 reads CASSSGTGGNEQFF. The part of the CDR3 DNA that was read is TGTGCCAGCAGCTCCGGGACAGGGGGTAATGAG.

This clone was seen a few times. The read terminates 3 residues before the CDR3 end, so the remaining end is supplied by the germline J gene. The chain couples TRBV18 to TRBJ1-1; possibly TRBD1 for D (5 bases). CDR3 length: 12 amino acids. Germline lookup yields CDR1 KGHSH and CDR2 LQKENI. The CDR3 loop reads CASSAQGSGAFF. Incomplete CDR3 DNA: TGTGCCAGCTCAGCCCAGGGATCCGGA.

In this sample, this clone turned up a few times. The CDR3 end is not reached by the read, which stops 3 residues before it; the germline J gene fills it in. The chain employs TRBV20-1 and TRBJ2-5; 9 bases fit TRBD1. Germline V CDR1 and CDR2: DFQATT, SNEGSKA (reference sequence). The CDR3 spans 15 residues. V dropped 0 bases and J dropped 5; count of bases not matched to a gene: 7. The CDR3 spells CSARDNDRGWETQYF. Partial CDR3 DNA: TGCAGTGCTAGAGATAATGACAGGGGGTGGGAGACC.

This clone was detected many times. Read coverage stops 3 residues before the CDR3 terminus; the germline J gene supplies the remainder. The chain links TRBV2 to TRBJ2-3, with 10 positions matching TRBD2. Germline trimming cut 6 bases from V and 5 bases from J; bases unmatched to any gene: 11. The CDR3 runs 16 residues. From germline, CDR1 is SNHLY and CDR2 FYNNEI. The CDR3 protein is CASSAIAGGPGDTQYF. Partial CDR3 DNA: TGTGCCAGCAGCGCTATAGCGGGGGGCCCTGGAGATACG.

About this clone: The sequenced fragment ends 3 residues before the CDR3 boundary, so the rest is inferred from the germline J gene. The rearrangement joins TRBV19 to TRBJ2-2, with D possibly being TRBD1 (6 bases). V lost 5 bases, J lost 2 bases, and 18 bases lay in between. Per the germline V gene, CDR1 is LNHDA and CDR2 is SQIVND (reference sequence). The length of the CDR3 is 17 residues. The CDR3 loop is CASSAPDRTLNTGELFF. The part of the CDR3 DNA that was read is TGTGCCAGTAGTGCACCCGACAGGACTCTAAACACCGGGGAG.

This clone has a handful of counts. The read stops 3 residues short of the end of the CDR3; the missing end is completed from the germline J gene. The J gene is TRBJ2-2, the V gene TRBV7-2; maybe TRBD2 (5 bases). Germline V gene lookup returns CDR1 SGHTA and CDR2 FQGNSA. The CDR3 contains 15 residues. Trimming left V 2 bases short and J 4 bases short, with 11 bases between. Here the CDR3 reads CASSLLRRGTGELFF. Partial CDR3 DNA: TGTGCCAGCAGCTTATTGCGCCGGGGCACCGGGGAG.

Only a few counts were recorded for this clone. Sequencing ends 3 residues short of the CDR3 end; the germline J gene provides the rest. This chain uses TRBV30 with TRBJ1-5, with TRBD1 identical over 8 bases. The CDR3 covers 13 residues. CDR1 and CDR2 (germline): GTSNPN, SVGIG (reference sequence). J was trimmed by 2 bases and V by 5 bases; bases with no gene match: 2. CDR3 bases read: TGTGCCTGGGCACAGGGGGGCAATCAGCCC. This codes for CAWAQGGNQP. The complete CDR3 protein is CAWAQGGNQPQHF.

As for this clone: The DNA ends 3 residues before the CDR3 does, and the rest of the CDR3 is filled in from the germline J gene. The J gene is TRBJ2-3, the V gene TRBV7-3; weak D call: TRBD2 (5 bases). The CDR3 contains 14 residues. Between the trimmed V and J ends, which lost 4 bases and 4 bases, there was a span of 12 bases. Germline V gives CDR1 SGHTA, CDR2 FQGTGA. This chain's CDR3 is CASSSPSRSDTQYF. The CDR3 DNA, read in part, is TGTGCCAGCAGCTCGCCTAGCAGATCAGATACG.

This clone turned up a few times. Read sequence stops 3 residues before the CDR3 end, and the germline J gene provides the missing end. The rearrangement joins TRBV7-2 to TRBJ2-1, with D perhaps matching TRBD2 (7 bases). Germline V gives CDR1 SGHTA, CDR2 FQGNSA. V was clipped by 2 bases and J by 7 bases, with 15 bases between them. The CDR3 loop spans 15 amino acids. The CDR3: CASSLYSGGPNEQFF. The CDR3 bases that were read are TGTGCCAGCAGCTTATATTCCGGGGGGCCGAATGAG.

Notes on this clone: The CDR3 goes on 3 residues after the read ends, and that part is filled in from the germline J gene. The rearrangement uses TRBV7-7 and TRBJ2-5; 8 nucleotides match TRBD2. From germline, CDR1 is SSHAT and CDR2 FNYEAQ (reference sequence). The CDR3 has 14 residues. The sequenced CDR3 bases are TGTGCTAGCGCTATGGGGCGGGGGGCCGAGACC. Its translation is CASAMGRGAET. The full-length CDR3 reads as CASAMGRGAETQYF.

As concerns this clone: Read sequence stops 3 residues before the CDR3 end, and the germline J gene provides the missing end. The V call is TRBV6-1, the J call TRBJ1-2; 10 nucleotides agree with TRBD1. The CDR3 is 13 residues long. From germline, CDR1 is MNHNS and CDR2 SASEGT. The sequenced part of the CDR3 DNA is TGTGCCAGCAGTGGGGGACAGGGGATAGGC. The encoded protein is CASSGGQGIG. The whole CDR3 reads CASSGGQGIGYTF.